Listed below are T cell receptor beta chains from one sample, sequenced in a study of T cells after yellow fever vaccination. TCRdb reprocessed the 5' RACE reads with MiXCR, giving one entry per CDR3 protein. Among more than 300,000 distinct CDR3 sequences listed, 3.5% to 4.5% were seen once. The sequenced sample was PBMCs, obtained 15 days after the yellow fever booster vaccination. All receptors derive from a man aged 18 to 29 who received the YFV17D yellow fever vaccine. Both conserved end residues are part of each CDR3. The D gene is left open where the match is weak. Not all rows give a size; the values are once, few, many and, for expanded clones, a class.

>TRBJ1-2|many|NA|TRBV6-1
CASSPGGAGNYGYTF
TGTGCCAGCAGCCCCGGGGGGGCCGGTAACTATGGCTACACCTTC
>TRBJ2-1|NA|NA|TRBV11-2
CASSSLRALNEQFF
TGTGCCAGCAGCTCCCTCCGGGCCCTCAATGAGCAGTTCTTC
>TRBJ2-7|few|NA|TRBV3-1
CASSIGPGPIYEQYF
TGTGCCAGCAGCATTGGACCCGGGCCTATCTACGAGCAGTACTTC
>TRBJ1-1|many|NA|TRBV7-9
CASSLVSRAGFF
TGTGCCAGCAGCTTAGTCAGCAGGGCCGGTTTCTTT
>TRBJ1-5|many|NA|TRBV5-1
CASRPPAENQPQHF
TGCGCCAGCAGGCCCCCGGCGGAAAATCAGCCCCAGCATTTT
>TRBJ2-3|many|NA|TRBV10-3
CAILRDRTDTQYF
TGTGCCATCTTGAGAGATCGCACAGATACGCAGTATTTT
>TRBJ1-4|few|TRBD1|TRBV18
CASGRGATNEKLFF
TGTGCCAGCGGCAGGGGGGCAACTAATGAAAAACTGTTTTTT
>TRBJ2-5|few|TRBD2|TRBV5-1
CASSSLGGEQETQYF
TGCGCCAGCAGCTCTTTGGGGGGGGAACAAGAGACCCAGTACTTC
>TRBJ2-3|many|NA|TRBV5-1
CASSPTGRGDTQYF
TGCGCCAGCAGCCCTACAGGGAGAGGAGATACGCAGTATTTT
>TRBJ2-1|few|NA|TRBV29-1
CSVEEVRQDEQFF
TGCAGCGTTGAAGAAGTTCGGCAGGATGAGCAGTTCTTC
>TRBJ1-2|few|NA|TRBV27
CASSLSWGQGYGYTF
TGTGCCAGCAGTTTATCGTGGGGACAAGGCTATGGCTACACCTTC
>TRBJ2-1|many|NA|TRBV4-3
CASSQEGSQGAYNEQFF
TGCGCCAGCAGCCAAGAGGGGTCCCAAGGGGCCTACAATGAGCAGTTCTTC
>TRBJ1-1|NA|TRBD1|TRBV6-6
CASEQGAGAIF
TGTGCCAGCGAGCAGGGGGCGGGGGCTATCTTT
>TRBJ2-5|NA|TRBD2|TRBV5-4
CASSKGTSGGETQYF
TGTGCCAGCAGCAAAGGGACTAGCGGTGGGGAGACCCAGTACTTC
>TRBJ2-3|few|TRBD1|TRBV5-6
CASSMGQGAVTDTQYF
TGTGCCAGCAGCATGGGACAGGGGGCAGTGACAGATACGCAGTATTTT
>TRBJ2-5|many|TRBD1|TRBV5-1
CASSLVTTGRETQYF
TGCGCCAGCAGCTTGGTTACGACAGGGAGAGAGACCCAGTACTTC
>TRBJ1-2|many|TRBD1|TRBV7-9
CASSTRGTELNYGYTF
TGTGCCAGCAGCACGAGAGGGACAGAACTAAACTATGGCTACACCTTC
>TRBJ1-5|few|TRBD1|TRBV12-3/TRBV12-4
CASSLNSGGGQPQHF
TGTGCCAGCAGTTTAAATTCAGGGGGCGGTCAGCCCCAGCATTTT
>TRBJ2-5|NA|TRBD2|TRBV12-3/TRBV12-4
CASSLDGPGTRIRTQYF
TGTGCCAGCAGTTTAGATGGCCCAGGGACTAGGATAAGGACCCAGTACTTC
>TRBJ2-1|many|NA|TRBV7-2
CASSSQGGDEQFF
TGTGCCAGCAGCTCTCAGGGGGGGGATGAGCAGTTCTTC
>TRBJ1-5|few|NA|TRBV7-2
CASSVRGDQPQHF
TGTGCCAGCAGCGTAAGGGGGGATCAGCCCCAGCATTTT
>TRBJ1-3|NA|NA|TRBV18
CASSPAATGNTIYF
TGTGCCAGCTCACCGGCCGCTACTGGAAACACCATATATTTT
>TRBJ1-1|many|NA|TRBV6-1
CASSEALKIEAFF
TGTGCCAGCAGTGAAGCGCTTAAGATTGAAGCTTTCTTT
>TRBJ1-1|few|TRBD1|TRBV2
CASSLEEGAVNTEAFF
TGTGCCAGCAGCCTCGAAGAGGGGGCGGTGAACACTGAAGCTTTCTTT
>TRBJ2-3|few|TRBD2|TRBV5-1
CASSNTELAGGSTQYF
TGCGCCAGCAGCAATACCGAGCTAGCGGGGGGGTCTACGCAGTATTTT
>TRBJ1-2|many|NA|TRBV5-1
CASSFKTGTNYGYTF
TGCGCCAGCAGCTTTAAAACAGGGACTAACTATGGCTACACCTTC
>TRBJ2-2|NA|TRBD1|TRBV11-2
CASSFETGVNTGELFF
TGTGCCAGCAGCTTCGAGACAGGGGTGAACACCGGGGAGCTGTTTTTT
>TRBJ1-1|many|TRBD1|TRBV7-2
CASSWTGLATEAFF
TGTGCCAGCAGCTGGACAGGGTTGGCCACTGAAGCTTTCTTT
>TRBJ2-1|many|NA|TRBV5-1
CASSFTRDEQFF
TGCGCCAGCAGCTTCACACGGGATGAGCAGTTCTTC
>TRBJ2-7|few|TRBD1|TRBV5-1
CASSGDSPEPYEQYF
TGCGCCAGCAGCGGGGACAGCCCCGAGCCCTACGAGCAGTACTTC
>TRBJ1-6|many|NA|TRBV6-2/TRBV6-3
CASSEGNSPLHF
TGTGCCAGCAGCGAGGGGAATTCACCCCTCCACTTT
>TRBJ2-3|few|TRBD2|TRBV27
CASSFAGGGTDTQYF
TGTGCCAGCAGTTTTGCGGGGGGGGGCACAGATACGCAGTATTTT
>TRBJ2-5|many|NA|TRBV7-3
CASSSWGGKETQYF
TGTGCCAGCAGCAGCTGGGGGGGCAAAGAGACCCAGTACTTC
>TRBJ2-2|NA|NA|TRBV19
CASGAPGPGELFF
TGTGCCAGTGGGGCTCCCGGACCCGGGGAGCTGTTTTTT
>TRBJ2-2|many|NA|TRBV5-1
CASSLVGALGELFF
TGCGCCAGCAGCTTGGTGGGGGCGCTCGGGGAGCTGTTTTTT
>TRBJ1-1|NA|NA|TRBV20-1
CSARDGRIEAFF
TGCAGTGCTAGAGATGGTCGGATAGAAGCTTTCTTT
>TRBJ1-1|NA|NA|TRBV12-3/TRBV12-4
CASSPTGKGTEAFF
TGTGCCAGCAGCCCGACAGGAAAGGGGACTGAAGCTTTCTTT
>TRBJ2-3|many|NA|TRBV20-1
CSADRDSYTDTQYF
TGCAGTGCGGACCGGGACTCCTACACAGATACGCAGTATTTT
>TRBJ1-5|NA|NA|TRBV20-1
CSARDTMGRSSQPQHF
TGCAGTGCTAGAGATACGATGGGGAGGAGTAGTCAGCCCCAGCATTTT
>TRBJ1-1|NA|NA|TRBV5-1
CASSRAEGEAFF
TGCGCCAGCAGCCGAGCCGAGGGTGAAGCTTTCTTT
>TRBJ1-6|NA|NA|TRBV5-4
CASSLGQFNSPLHF
TGTGCCAGCAGCTTGGGCCAGTTTAATTCACCCCTCCACTTT
>TRBJ1-2|NA|NA|TRBV6-6
CASFGGGYGYTF
TGTGCCAGCTTTGGGGGCGGCTATGGCTACACCTTC
>TRBJ2-1|many|NA|TRBV11-2
CASSPARSPGHLYNEQFF
TGTGCCAGCAGCCCCGCCAGATCACCGGGACACCTATACAATGAGCAGTTCTTC
>TRBJ2-1|many|NA|TRBV7-9
CASSLLLNEQFF
TGTGCCAGCAGCTTATTGCTCAATGAGCAGTTCTTC
>TRBJ1-6|many|NA|TRBV9
CASATANNSPLHF
TGTGCCAGCGCGACAGCGAATAATTCACCCCTCCACTTT
>TRBJ1-3|few|NA|TRBV11-3
CASSDRSSGNTIYF
TGTGCCAGCAGCGACAGGAGCTCTGGAAACACCATATATTTT
>TRBJ1-2|few|NA|TRBV18
CASSREEDYGYTF
TGTGCCAGCTCACGGGAGGAGGACTATGGCTACACCTTC
>TRBJ1-4|few|NA|TRBV20-1
CSVRGDGYNEKLFF
TGCAGTGTCAGGGGTGACGGGTATAATGAAAAACTGTTTTTT
>TRBJ1-6|few|NA|TRBV5-1
CASSLIGTENSPLHF
TGCGCCAGCAGCTTGATTGGGACGGAGAATTCACCCCTCCACTTT
>TRBJ2-3|few|NA|TRBV4-2
CASSQDGGSGDTQYF
TGTGCCAGCAGCCAAGATGGCGGGTCTGGGGATACGCAGTATTTT
>TRBJ2-7|few|NA|TRBV29-1
CSVRAQGRYEQYF
TGCAGCGTGAGGGCCCAGGGGAGGTACGAGCAGTACTTC
>TRBJ1-3|many|NA|TRBV7-2
CASSLGAGNTIYF
TGCGCCAGCAGCTTGGGGGCTGGAAACACCATATATTTT
>TRBJ1-1|few|TRBD1|TRBV6-1
CASSEAPTGGTEAFF
TGTGCCAGCAGTGAAGCCCCCACAGGGGGCACTGAAGCTTTCTTT
>TRBJ1-2|many|NA|TRBV5-1
CASSLVQGENYGYTF
TGCGCCAGCAGCTTGGTACAGGGCGAAAACTATGGCTACACCTTC
>TRBJ2-3|many|TRBD2|TRBV7-3
CASSLRLAGGDTQYF
TGTGCCAGCAGCCTGAGACTAGCGGGTGGTGATACGCAGTATTTT